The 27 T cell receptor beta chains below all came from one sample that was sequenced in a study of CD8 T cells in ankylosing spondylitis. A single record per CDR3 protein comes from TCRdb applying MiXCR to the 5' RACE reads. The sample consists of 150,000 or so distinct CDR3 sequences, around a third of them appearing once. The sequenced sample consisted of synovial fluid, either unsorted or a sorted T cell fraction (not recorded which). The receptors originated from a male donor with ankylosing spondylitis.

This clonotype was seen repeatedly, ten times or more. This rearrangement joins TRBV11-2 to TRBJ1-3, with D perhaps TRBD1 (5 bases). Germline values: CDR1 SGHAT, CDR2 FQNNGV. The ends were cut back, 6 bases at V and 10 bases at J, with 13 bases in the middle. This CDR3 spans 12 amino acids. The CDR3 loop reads CASSVPGKTIYF. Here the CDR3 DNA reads TGTGCCAGCAGTGTCCCAGGGAAGACCATATATTTT. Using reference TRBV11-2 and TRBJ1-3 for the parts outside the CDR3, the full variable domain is EAGVAQSPRYKIIEKRQSVAFWCNPISGHATLYWYQQILGQGPKLLIQFQNNGVVDDSQLPKDRFSAERLKGVDSTLKIQPAKLEDSAVYLCASSVPGKTIYFGEGSWLTVV.

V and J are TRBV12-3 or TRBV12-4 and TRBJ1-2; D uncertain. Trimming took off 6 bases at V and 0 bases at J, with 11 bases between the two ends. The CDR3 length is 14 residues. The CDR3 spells CASSPQVANYGYTF. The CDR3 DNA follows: TGTGCCAGCAGCCCTCAGGTAGCTAACTATGGCTACACCTTC.

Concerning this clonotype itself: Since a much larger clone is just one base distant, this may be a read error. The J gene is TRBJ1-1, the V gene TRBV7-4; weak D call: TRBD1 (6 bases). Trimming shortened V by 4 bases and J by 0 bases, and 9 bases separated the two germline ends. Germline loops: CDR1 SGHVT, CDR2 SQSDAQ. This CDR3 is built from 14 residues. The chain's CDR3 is CASSSTGLNTEAFF. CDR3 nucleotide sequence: TGTGCCAGCAGCTCCACAGGGCTGAACACTGAAGCTTTCTTT.

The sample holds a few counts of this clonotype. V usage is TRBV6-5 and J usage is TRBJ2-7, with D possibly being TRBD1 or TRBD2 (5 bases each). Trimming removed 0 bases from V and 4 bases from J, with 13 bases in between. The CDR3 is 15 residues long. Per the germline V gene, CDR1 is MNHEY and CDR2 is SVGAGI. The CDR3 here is CASSYSSGGGYEQYF. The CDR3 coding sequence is TGTGCCAGCAGTTACTCGAGTGGGGGTGGGTACGAGCAGTACTTC.

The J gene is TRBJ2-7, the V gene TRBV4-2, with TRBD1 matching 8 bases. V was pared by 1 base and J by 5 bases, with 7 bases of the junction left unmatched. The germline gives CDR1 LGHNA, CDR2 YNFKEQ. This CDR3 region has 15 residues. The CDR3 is CASSQGQGAVDEQYF. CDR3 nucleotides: TGTGCCAGCAGCCAAGGGCAGGGGGCGGTGGACGAGCAGTACTTC.

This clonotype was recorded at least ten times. As DNA, the CDR3 is TGCGCCAGCAGCTTGGTCTCCGGGGGTGAAGTGGTGGGTGTTTGGTATGGCTACACCTTC. It encodes CASSLVSGGEVVGVWYGYTF. The rearrangement links TRBV5-1 to TRBJ1-2, with a weak D call TRBD1 (5 bases). CDR3 length equals 20 residues. Germline V gene data show CDR1 as SGHRS and CDR2 as YFSETQ. Trimming took 0 bases from V and 5 from J, leaving 29 bases between them.

CDR3 DNA: TGTGCCATCCGTGGGGGGTCCTACAATGAGCAGTTCTTC. Its translation: CAIRGGSYNEQFF. This rearrangement joins TRBV10-3 to TRBJ2-1, with TRBD2 as a possible D gene (6 bases). Germline CDR1 is ENHRY and CDR2 is SYGVKD. Between the trimmed V and J ends, which lost 8 bases and 1 base, there was a span of 9 bases. CDR3 length equals 13 residues.

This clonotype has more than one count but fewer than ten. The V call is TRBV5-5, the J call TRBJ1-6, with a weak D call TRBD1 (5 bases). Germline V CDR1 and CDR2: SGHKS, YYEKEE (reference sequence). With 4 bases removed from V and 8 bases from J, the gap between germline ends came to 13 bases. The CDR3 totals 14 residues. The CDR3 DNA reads TGTGCCAGCAGCCCCCGGGACGGAGATTCACCCCTCCACTTT. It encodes CASSPRDGDSPLHF.

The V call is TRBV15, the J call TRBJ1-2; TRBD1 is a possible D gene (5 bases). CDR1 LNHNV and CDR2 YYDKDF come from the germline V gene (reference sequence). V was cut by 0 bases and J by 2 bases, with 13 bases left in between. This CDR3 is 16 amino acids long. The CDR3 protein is CATSRDSGQNNYGYTF. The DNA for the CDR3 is TGTGCCACCAGCAGAGATTCGGGGCAGAACAACTATGGCTACACCTTC.

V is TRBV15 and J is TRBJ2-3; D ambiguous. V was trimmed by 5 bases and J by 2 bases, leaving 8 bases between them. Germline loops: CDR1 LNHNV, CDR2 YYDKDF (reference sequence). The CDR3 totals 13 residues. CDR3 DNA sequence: TGTGCCACCAGCGGAATAGCCACAGATACGCAGTATTTT. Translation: CATSGIATDTQYF.

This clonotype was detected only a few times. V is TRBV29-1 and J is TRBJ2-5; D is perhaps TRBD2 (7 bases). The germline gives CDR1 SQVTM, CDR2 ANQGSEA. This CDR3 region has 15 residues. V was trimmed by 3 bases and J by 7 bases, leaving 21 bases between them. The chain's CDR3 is CSVEGGTIVPGTQYF. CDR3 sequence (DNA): TGCAGCGTTGAGGGAGGGACAATCGTCCCGGGGACCCAGTACTTC.

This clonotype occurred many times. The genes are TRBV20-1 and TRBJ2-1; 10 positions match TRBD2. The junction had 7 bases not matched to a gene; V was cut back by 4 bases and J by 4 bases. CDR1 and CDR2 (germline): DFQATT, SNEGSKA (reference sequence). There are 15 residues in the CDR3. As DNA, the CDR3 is TGCAGTGCTATACTTAGCGGGAGGAGGTACAATGAGCAGTTCTTC. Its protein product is CSAILSGRRYNEQFF.

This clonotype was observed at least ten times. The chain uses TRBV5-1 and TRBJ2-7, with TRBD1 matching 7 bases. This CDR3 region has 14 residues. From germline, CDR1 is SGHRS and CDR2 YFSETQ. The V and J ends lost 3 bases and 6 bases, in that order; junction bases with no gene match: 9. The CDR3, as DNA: TGCGCCAGCAGCTCGGGACAGAGTTTCTCCGAGCAGTACTTC. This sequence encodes CASSSGQSFSEQYF.

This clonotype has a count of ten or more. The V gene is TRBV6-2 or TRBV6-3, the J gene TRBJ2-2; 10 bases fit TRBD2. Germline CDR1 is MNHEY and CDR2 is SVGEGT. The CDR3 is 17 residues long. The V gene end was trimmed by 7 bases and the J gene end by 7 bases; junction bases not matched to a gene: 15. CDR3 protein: CASNQDGLAVPFGELFF. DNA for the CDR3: TGTGCCAGCAACCAAGACGGACTAGCGGTTCCCTTCGGGGAGCTGTTTTTT.

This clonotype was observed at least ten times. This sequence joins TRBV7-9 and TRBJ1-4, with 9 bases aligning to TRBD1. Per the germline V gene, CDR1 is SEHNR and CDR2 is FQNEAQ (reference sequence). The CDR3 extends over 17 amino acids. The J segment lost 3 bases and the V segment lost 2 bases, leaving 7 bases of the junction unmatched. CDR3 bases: TGTGCCAGCAGCTTAATCGTTGGGACAGGGCCTAATGAAAAACTGTTTTTT. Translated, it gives CASSLIVGTGPNEKLFF.

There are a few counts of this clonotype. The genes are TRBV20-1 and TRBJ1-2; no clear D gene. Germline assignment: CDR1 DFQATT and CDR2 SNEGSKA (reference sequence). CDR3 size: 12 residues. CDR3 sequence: CLTHGSRYGYTF. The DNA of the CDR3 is TGCCTTACCCACGGGAGTCGCTATGGCTACACCTTC.

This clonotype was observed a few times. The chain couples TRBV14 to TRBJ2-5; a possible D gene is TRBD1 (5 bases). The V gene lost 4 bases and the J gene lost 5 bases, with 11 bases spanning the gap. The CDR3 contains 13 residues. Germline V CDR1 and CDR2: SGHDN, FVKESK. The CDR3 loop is CASSPDIRETQYF. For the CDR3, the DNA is TGTGCCAGCAGCCCGGACATCCGGGAGACCCAGTACTTC. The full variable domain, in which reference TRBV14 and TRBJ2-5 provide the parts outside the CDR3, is EAGVTQFPSHSVIEKGQTVTLRCDPISGHDNLYWYRRVMGKEIKFLLHFVKESKQDESGMPNNRFLAERTGGTYSTLKVQPAELEDSGVYFCASSPDIRETQYFGPGTRLLVL.

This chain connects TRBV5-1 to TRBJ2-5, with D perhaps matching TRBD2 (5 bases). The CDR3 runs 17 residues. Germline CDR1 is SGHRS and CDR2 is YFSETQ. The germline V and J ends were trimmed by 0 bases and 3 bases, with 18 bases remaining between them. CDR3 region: CASSLDVWPSPEETQYF. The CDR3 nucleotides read TGCGCCAGCAGCTTGGATGTTTGGCCTAGCCCCGAAGAGACCCAGTACTTC.

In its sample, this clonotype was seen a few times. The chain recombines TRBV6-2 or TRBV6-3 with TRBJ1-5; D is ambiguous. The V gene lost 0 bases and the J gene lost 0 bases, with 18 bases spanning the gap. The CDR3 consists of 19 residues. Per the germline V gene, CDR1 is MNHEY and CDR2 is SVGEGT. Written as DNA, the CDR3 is TGTGCCAGCAGTTACTCGAATTTGGGGAGCAGCTATAGCAATCAGCCCCAGCATTTT. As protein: CASSYSNLGSSYSNQPQHF.

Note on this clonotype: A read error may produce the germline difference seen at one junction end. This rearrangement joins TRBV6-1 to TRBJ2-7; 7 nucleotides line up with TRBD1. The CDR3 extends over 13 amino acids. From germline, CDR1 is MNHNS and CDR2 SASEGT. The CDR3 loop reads CASRPGQARALVF. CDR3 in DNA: TGTGCCAGCAGACCTGGACAGGCTAGAGCTTTAGTCTTC.

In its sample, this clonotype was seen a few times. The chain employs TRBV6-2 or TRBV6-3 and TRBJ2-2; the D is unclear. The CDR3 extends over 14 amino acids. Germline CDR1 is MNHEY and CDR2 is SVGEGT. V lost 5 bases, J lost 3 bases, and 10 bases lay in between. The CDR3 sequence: CASSRTAYTGELFF. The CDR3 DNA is TGTGCCAGCAGTCGGACGGCCTACACCGGGGAGCTGTTTTTT.

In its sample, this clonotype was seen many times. CDR3: CASSPNNREAFF. CDR3 bases: TGTGCCAGCAGTCCTAATAACCGCGAAGCTTTCTTT. This chain connects TRBV28 to TRBJ1-1; no clear D. CDR1 is MDHEN, CDR2 SYDVKM, per germline. CDR3 size: 12 residues. The germline V and J ends were trimmed by 5 bases and 8 bases, with 12 bases remaining between them.

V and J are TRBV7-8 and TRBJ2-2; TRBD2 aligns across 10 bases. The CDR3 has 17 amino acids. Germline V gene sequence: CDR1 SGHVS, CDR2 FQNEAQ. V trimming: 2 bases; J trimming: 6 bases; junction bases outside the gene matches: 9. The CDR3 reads CASSLPSSGSRSGELFF. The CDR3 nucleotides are TGTGCCAGCAGCTTACCCTCTAGCGGGAGTAGATCCGGGGAGCTGTTTTTT.

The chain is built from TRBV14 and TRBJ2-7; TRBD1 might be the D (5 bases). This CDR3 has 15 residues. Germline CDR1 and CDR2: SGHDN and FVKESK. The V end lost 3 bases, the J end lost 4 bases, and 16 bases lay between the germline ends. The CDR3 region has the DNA TGTGCCAGCAGCCAGGGGCCCGGTCACCAATACGAGCAGTACTTC. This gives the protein CASSQGPGHQYEQYF.

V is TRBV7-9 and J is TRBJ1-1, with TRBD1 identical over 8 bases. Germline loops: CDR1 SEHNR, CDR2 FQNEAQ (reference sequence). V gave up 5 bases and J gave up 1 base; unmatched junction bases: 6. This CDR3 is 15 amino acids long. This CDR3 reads CASSPGQGGNTEAFF. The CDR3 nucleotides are TGTGCCAGCAGCCCTGGACAGGGAGGGAACACTGAAGCTTTCTTT.

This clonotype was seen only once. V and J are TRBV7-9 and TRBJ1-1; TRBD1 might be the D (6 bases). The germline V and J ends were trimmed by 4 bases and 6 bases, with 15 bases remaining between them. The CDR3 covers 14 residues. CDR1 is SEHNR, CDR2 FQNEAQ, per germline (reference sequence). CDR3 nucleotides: TGTGCCAGCAGCTCGCAGGGGAAGTGGGCTGAAGCTTTCTTT. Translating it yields CASSSQGKWAEAFF.

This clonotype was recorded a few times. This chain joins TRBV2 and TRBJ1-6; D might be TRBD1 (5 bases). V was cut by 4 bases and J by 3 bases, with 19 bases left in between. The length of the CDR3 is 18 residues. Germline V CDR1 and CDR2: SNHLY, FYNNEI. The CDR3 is CASSVAEGQAIYNSPLHF. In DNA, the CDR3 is TGTGCCAGCAGTGTAGCGGAAGGACAAGCAATCTATAATTCACCCCTCCACTTT.